The 5 T cell receptor beta chains in this list originate from one sample, sequenced in a study of T cell repertoires in cytomegalovirus infection. These receptors are not linked to any known antigen. TCRdb recomputed calls from the reads with MiXCR, one row per CDR3 protein. The table shows about 900,000 distinct CDR3 sequences, with roughly 30% occurring only once. The starting material was cultured CD8+ T cells from PBMCs, obtained from culture after CMV antigen stimulation. The origin of the receptors is a human donor in good health (CMV status not recorded). Some clones in this sample may be carry-over from other donors' samples.

The chain is built from TRBV5-1 and TRBJ2-3; 9 bases line up with TRBD2. Germline-derived CDR1 and CDR2 are SGHRS and YFSETQ. V lost 3 bases, J lost 6 bases, and 14 bases stayed unmatched. The CDR3 loop spans 17 amino acids. CDR3 sequence reads: CASSSGLERGAWDTQYF. CDR3 sequence (DNA): TGCGCCAGCAGCTCAGGTTTGGAGCGGGGGGCATGGGATACGCAGTATTTT.

This clonotype has a handful of counts. J is TRBJ2-3 and V is TRBV5-1, with TRBD2 identical over 8 bases. Germline CDR1 is SGHRS and CDR2 is YFSETQ. This CDR3 region has 17 residues. Trimming removed 2 bases from V and 2 bases from J; junction bases left unmatched: 10. CDR3 region: CASSLSGGRFSTDTQYF. The CDR3 DNA is TGCGCCAGCAGCTTAAGCGGGGGCCGTTTTTCCACAGATACGCAGTATTTT.

The V call is TRBV7-9, the J call TRBJ2-3; 9 bases map to TRBD2. The CDR3 loop spans 15 amino acids. CDR1 is SEHNR and CDR2 is FQNEAQ in the germline V gene (reference sequence). The V segment lost 6 bases and the J segment 6 bases; nucleotides outside the gene matches: 10. DNA for the CDR3: TGTGCCAGCAGACTCCCTTACGGGACTAGCGATACGCAGTATTTT. Protein product: CASRLPYGTSDTQYF.

At least ten counts were recorded for this clonotype. The rearrangement joins TRBV7-2 to TRBJ2-5; TRBD2 matches 7 bases. Germline V CDR1 and CDR2: SGHTA, FQGNSA. The CDR3 covers 15 residues. Trimming at V came to 5 bases and at J to 1 base, leaving 7 bases not matched to a gene. The CDR3 sequence is CASSPRGGVQETQYF. The CDR3 nucleotides are TGTGCCAGCAGCCCTCGTGGGGGGGTCCAAGAGACCCAGTACTTC. The full variable domain, in which reference TRBV7-2 and TRBJ2-5 provide the parts outside the CDR3, is GAGVSQSPSNKVTEKGKDVELRCDPISGHTALYWYRQSLGQGLEFLIYFQGNSAPDKSGLPSDRFSAERTGGSVSTLTIQRTQQEDSAVYLCASSPRGGVQETQYFGPGTRLLVL.

The V and J genes are TRBV6-2 or TRBV6-3 and TRBJ2-2, with 7 bases fitting TRBD2. The CDR3 loop spans 17 amino acids. V shed 5 bases, J shed 0 bases, and the junction held 9 bases outside the gene matches. Germline V gene lookup returns CDR1 MNHEY and CDR2 SVGEGT. DNA for the CDR3: TGTGCCAGCAGTGATCAAGCGGGGTGGCCGAACACCGGGGAGCTGTTTTTT. The encoded protein is CASSDQAGWPNTGELFF.